Below are 29 T cell receptor beta chains sequenced from a single sample in a study of OX40 agonist ivuxolimab in advanced cancers. The table came from immunoSEQ multiplex PCR; TCRdb's copy has only in-frame clones and leaves some out. This sample has approximately 50,000 clones; about four fifths occur once, and the top ten carry 2% to 2.5%. The material was CD4+ or CD8+ T cells sorted from blood, obtained in a trial of the OX40 agonist ivuxolimab. Every receptor here comes from an adult with an advanced solid tumor such as melanoma, head and neck, liver or kidney cancer.

The V call is TRBV18, the J call TRBJ2-7, with 8 bases matching TRBD2. The V gene end was trimmed by 3 bases and the J gene end by 0 bases; junction bases not matched to a gene: 10. The CDR3 spans 17 residues. The V gene's germline CDR1 is KGHSH and CDR2 LQKENI. CDR3: CASSPRTSTKSSYEQYF. The CDR3 region has the DNA TGTGCCAGCTCACCGCGGACTAGCACGAAGAGCTCCTACGAGCAGTACTTC.

This chain connects TRBV5-8 to TRBJ1-1, with 7 nucleotides matching TRBD1. The ends lost 4 bases at V and 1 base at J; junction bases unmatched: 16. The CDR3 runs to 18 residues. The germline CDR1 and CDR2 sequences are SGHTS and YDEGEE. The CDR3 spells CASSTYGQASDPNTEAFF. Here the CDR3 DNA reads TGTGCCAGCAGCACCTATGGACAGGCCTCCGACCCGAACACTGAAGCTTTCTTT.

The chain employs TRBV4-1 and TRBJ2-1; D tentatively reads TRBD1 or TRBD2 (5 bases each). CDR1 is MGHRA, CDR2 YSYEKL, per germline. V lost 3 bases and J 1 base, leaving 13 bases between the germline ends. CDR3 length: 16 amino acids. The CDR3 DNA sequence: TGCGCCAGCAGCCATTTTAGGGACGGATCCTACAATGAGCAGTTCTTC. Translation: CASSHFRDGSYNEQFF.

V is TRBV2 and J is TRBJ2-3; TRBD1 matches at 7 bases. V trimming: 5 bases; J trimming: 0 bases; junction bases outside the gene matches: 5. Germline lookup yields CDR1 SNHLY and CDR2 FYNNEI. The CDR3 sequence is 15 residues long. The CDR3 bases are TGTGCCAGCAGTAGGGACAGTATTAGCACAGATACGCAGTATTTT. Translation: CASSRDSISTDTQYF.

The rearrangement links TRBV18 to TRBJ2-7; possible D gene TRBD2, 5 bases. The germline CDR1 and CDR2 sequences are KGHSH and LQKENI. This CDR3 is 15 amino acids long. Trimming took off 3 bases at V and 5 bases at J, with 17 bases between the two ends. The CDR3 nucleotides are TGTGCCAGCTCACCTCTTGAGGGAGTACTCAACGAGCAGTACTTC. It translates to CASSPLEGVLNEQYF.

This clone was counted only a few times. J is TRBJ1-1 and V is TRBV6-1; D unclear. Germline V lookup: CDR1 MNHNS, CDR2 SASEGT. Trimming pared 2 bases from V and 4 bases from J, leaving 8 bases between. The CDR3 contains 13 residues. The CDR3 loop is CASSELRSTEAFF. CDR3 DNA: TGTGCCAGCAGTGAACTTAGGAGCACTGAAGCTTTCTTT.

The chain uses TRBV7-6 and TRBJ1-1, with TRBD1 as a possible D gene (5 bases). The germline V and J ends were trimmed by 1 base and 4 bases, with 16 bases remaining between them. CDR1 is SGHVS, CDR2 FNYEAQ, per germline. The length of the CDR3 is 16 residues. The CDR3 here is CASSLVGAGLSTEAFF. Written as DNA, the CDR3 is TGTGCCAGCAGCTTAGTTGGGGCAGGGCTGAGCACTGAAGCTTTCTTT.

The J gene is TRBJ1-4, the V gene TRBV19; D gene ambiguous. Germline loops: CDR1 LNHDA, CDR2 SQIVND (reference sequence). The CDR3 totals 13 residues. V was clipped by 0 bases and J by 7 bases, with 6 bases between them. This CDR3 is CASSIDRTEKLFF. As DNA, the CDR3 is TGTGCCAGTAGTATAGATCGGACTGAAAAACTGTTTTTT. Complete variable domain (other parts from reference TRBV19 and TRBJ1-4): DGGITQSPKYLFRKEGQNVTLSCEQNLNHDAMYWYRQDPGQGLRLIYYSQIVNDFQKGDIAEGYSVSREKKESFPLTVTSAQKNPTAFYLCASSIDRTEKLFFGSGTQLSVL.

The chain carries TRBV7-2 and TRBJ1-5, with a tentative D call TRBD1 (5 bases). The CDR3 is 14 amino acids. The V end lost 2 bases, the J end lost 5 bases, and 10 bases lay between the germline ends. Germline V gene data show CDR1 as SGHTA and CDR2 as FQGNSA. CDR3 sequence reads: CASSLLGVDQPQHF. CDR3 DNA: TGTGCCAGCAGCTTATTGGGGGTAGATCAGCCCCAGCATTTT.

In nucleotides, the CDR3 is TGCGCCAGCAGTTTTGACGGGGGCGAGCAGCCCCAGCATTTT. It translates to CASSFDGGEQPQHF. The chain joins TRBV5-1 to TRBJ1-5; maybe TRBD1 (6 bases). Trimming stripped 5 bases from V and 7 bases from J, with 16 bases between. Germline loops: CDR1 SGHRS, CDR2 YFSETQ. The CDR3 contains 14 residues.

V usage is TRBV4-3 and J usage is TRBJ2-3; perhaps TRBD2 as D (5 bases). CDR3 length equals 16 residues. The V end lost 4 bases, the J end lost 2 bases, and 16 bases lay between the germline ends. Germline V CDR1 and CDR2: LGHNA, YSLEER. CDR3 nucleotides: TGCGCCAGCAGCCCATACAGAGGGTTACCCACAGATACGCAGTATTTT. Translating it yields CASSPYRGLPTDTQYF.

The V gene is TRBV19, the J gene TRBJ2-7, with TRBD1 identical over 7 bases. CDR1 is LNHDA and CDR2 is SQIVND in the germline V gene (reference sequence). CDR3 length: 14 residues. V gave up 5 bases and J gave up 2 bases; unmatched junction bases: 6. The CDR3 reads CASSEGQTTYEQYF. CDR3 nucleotide sequence: TGTGCCAGTAGTGAGGGACAGACCACCTACGAGCAGTACTTC.

The rearrangement joins TRBV27 to TRBJ1-2, with D possibly TRBD1 on 5 matching bases. CDR1 is MNHEY and CDR2 is SMNVEV in the germline V gene (reference sequence). V dropped 5 bases and J dropped 8 bases, with 21 bases sitting between them. This CDR3 region has 15 residues. DNA for the CDR3: TGTGCCAGCAGTCCGACCGGGACCCACCTGAAGGGCTACACCTTC. Encoded protein: CASSPTGTHLKGYTF.

By frequency in the sample, this clone is medium-sized. The chain is built from TRBV11-2 and TRBJ2-7; no definite D call. V lost 6 bases and J lost 0, with 3 bases in between. Germline V gives CDR1 SGHAT, CDR2 FQNNGV. The CDR3 runs to 11 residues. The CDR3: CASRDSYEQYF. CDR3 in DNA: TGTGCCAGCAGAGACTCCTACGAGCAGTACTTC.

V gene TRBV7-2 combines with J gene TRBJ2-7, with D unclear. Germline CDR1 reads SGHTA; CDR2 reads FQGNSA. With 0 bases removed from V and 2 bases from J, the gap between germline ends came to 11 bases. The CDR3 has 15 residues. The chain's CDR3 is CASSLAGSTTYEQYF. The DNA for the CDR3 is TGTGCCAGCAGCTTAGCGGGGTCCACAACCTACGAGCAGTACTTC.

This sequence joins TRBV6-6 and TRBJ2-4; tentatively, D is TRBD1 (6 bases). Trimming cost V 5 bases and J 10 bases, with 18 bases left between them. The germline V gene has CDR1 MNHNY and CDR2 SVGAGI (reference sequence). The CDR3 spans 14 residues. CDR3 sequence (DNA): TGTGCCAGCAGTCCGGAAGGGGGTCGACGGATTCAGTACTTC. Translated, it gives CASSPEGGRRIQYF.

This sequence joins TRBV5-8 and TRBJ1-5, with 7 bases matching TRBD1. This CDR3 has 18 amino acids. V shed 2 bases, J shed 1 base, and the junction held 12 bases outside the gene matches. Germline V gene sequence: CDR1 SGHTS, CDR2 YDEGEE. CDR3 protein: CASSFLVWTGRSNQPQHF. Here the CDR3 DNA reads TGTGCCAGCAGCTTTCTCGTTTGGACAGGTCGGAGCAATCAGCCCCAGCATTTT.

This clone was seen only a few times. J is TRBJ2-1 and V is TRBV10-1; D gene unclear. This CDR3 is built from 11 residues. Germline V gives CDR1 WNHNN, CDR2 SYGVQD (reference sequence). Trimming took off 4 bases at V and 5 bases at J, with 3 bases between the two ends. The CDR3 protein is CASSVNNEQFF. In DNA form, the CDR3 reads TGCGCCAGCAGTGTCAACAATGAGCAGTTCTTC.

The chain carries TRBV6-5 and TRBJ2-5; 9 bases fit TRBD1. This CDR3 has 14 amino acids. CDR1 and CDR2 (germline): MNHEY, SVGAGI. V lost 5 bases and J lost 4; bases outside the gene matches: 5. The CDR3 nucleotides read TGTGCCAGCAGTCAAAACAGGGGGCCAGAGACCCAGTACTTC. Amino acids: CASSQNRGPETQYF.

This chain uses TRBV19 with TRBJ2-5, with D hard to call. The CDR3 runs 13 residues. Germline CDR1 and CDR2: LNHDA and SQIVND (reference sequence). Trimming took off 1 base at V and 9 bases at J, with 12 bases between the two ends. The CDR3 bases are TGTGCCAGTAGTATAGTAACTTTTGGGGCCCAGTACTTC. Translated: CASSIVTFGAQYF.

This sequence joins TRBV10-2 and TRBJ2-7; TRBD2 is a possible D gene (5 bases). Germline CDR1 reads WSHSY; CDR2 reads SAAADI. V lost 2 bases and J lost 2, with 13 bases in between. The CDR3 consists of 15 residues. The CDR3 DNA is TGCGCCAGCAGTGAGACTGCTAGCCTTGCCTACGAGCAGTACTTC. The encoded protein is CASSETASLAYEQYF.

Here the CDR3 reads CASSTDGTDYEQYF. CDR3 sequence (DNA): TGTGCCAGCAGTACAGACGGGACAGACTACGAGCAGTACTTC. J is TRBJ2-7 and V is TRBV6-1, with 7 positions matching TRBD1. The ends lost 5 bases at V and 3 bases at J; junction bases unmatched: 7. The CDR3 consists of 14 residues. Germline values: CDR1 MNHNS, CDR2 SASEGT.

On this clone: The junction and the germline gene differ at one end; a read error may be behind it. The CDR3 region is CTGQSNYGYTF. The CDR3 region has the DNA TGTACGGGACAGTCGAACTATGGCTACACCTTC. This sequence joins TRBV29-1 and TRBJ1-2; 7 positions agree with TRBD1. Germline CDR1 reads SQVTM; CDR2 reads ANQGSEA. CDR3 size: 11 residues. Supplemented by reference TRBV29-1 and TRBJ1-2, the full variable domain reads SAVISQKPSRDICQRGTSLTIQCQVDSQVTMMFWYRQQPGQSLTLIATANQGSEATYESGFVIDKFPISRPNLTFSTLTVSNMSPEDSSIYLCTGQSNYGYTFGSGTRLTVV.

This clone was found a few times. The V call is TRBV19, the J call TRBJ1-5; no firm D call. Germline-derived CDR1 and CDR2 are LNHDA and SQIVND (reference sequence). The CDR3 spans 13 residues. Trimming stripped 2 bases from V and 7 bases from J, with 9 bases between. CDR3 in amino acids: CASSIQVSQPQHF. Written as DNA, the CDR3 is TGTGCCAGTAGTATACAGGTATCCCAGCCCCAGCATTTT. The whole variable domain, filled in from reference TRBV19 and TRBJ1-5, reads DGGITQSPKYLFRKEGQNVTLSCEQNLNHDAMYWYRQDPGQGLRLIYYSQIVNDFQKGDIAEGYSVSREKKESFPLTVTSAQKNPTAFYLCASSIQVSQPQHFGDGTRLSIL.

This clone was observed a few times. The rearrangement links TRBV4-3 to TRBJ2-3, with 9 bases that match TRBD2. The CDR3 is 16 residues long. Germline-derived CDR1 and CDR2 are LGHNA and YSLEER. With 1 base clipped from V and 4 bases from J, the junction kept 6 bases outside the gene matches. The CDR3 reads CASSQGIAGDADTQYF. The CDR3 bases are TGCGCCAGCAGCCAAGGCATAGCGGGGGACGCAGATACGCAGTATTTT.

In this sample, this clone turned up many times. The chain links TRBV27 to TRBJ2-7; no reliable D call. Germline values: CDR1 MNHEY, CDR2 SMNVEV (reference sequence). Deletions cut 4 bases from V and 1 base from J, with 8 bases between. There are 13 residues in the CDR3. For the CDR3, the DNA is TGTGCCAGCAGTTCAACTGGGTCCTACGAGCAGTACTTC. Translating it yields CASSSTGSYEQYF.

The chain links TRBV10-3 to TRBJ1-3; tentative D call: TRBD1 (5 bases). The CDR3 spans 16 residues. With 2 bases removed from V and 0 bases from J, the gap between germline ends came to 11 bases. CDR1 is ENHRY, CDR2 SYGVKD, per germline. The DNA of the CDR3 is TGTGCCATCAGTGAGGGGACGCTGAGCTCTGGAAACACCATATATTTT. This gives the protein CAISEGTLSSGNTIYF.

The chain employs TRBV29-1 and TRBJ2-3; no reliable D call. Germline lookup yields CDR1 SQVTM and CDR2 ANQGSEA. V was clipped by 7 bases and J by 2 bases, with 13 bases between them. The CDR3 has 13 amino acids. The CDR3 sequence is CSGSKSNTDTQYF. For the CDR3, the DNA is TGCAGCGGGTCCAAAAGTAACACAGATACGCAGTATTTT.

The CDR3 sequence: CASSLGTSANTGELFF. The CDR3 coding sequence is TGCGCCAGCAGCTTGGGGACTAGCGCGAACACCGGGGAGCTGTTTTTT. The gene calls are TRBV5-1 and TRBJ2-2, with TRBD2 matching 9 bases. Per germline, CDR1 SGHRS and CDR2 YFSETQ. This CDR3 region has 16 residues. The ends lost 0 bases at V and 0 bases at J; junction bases unmatched: 0.